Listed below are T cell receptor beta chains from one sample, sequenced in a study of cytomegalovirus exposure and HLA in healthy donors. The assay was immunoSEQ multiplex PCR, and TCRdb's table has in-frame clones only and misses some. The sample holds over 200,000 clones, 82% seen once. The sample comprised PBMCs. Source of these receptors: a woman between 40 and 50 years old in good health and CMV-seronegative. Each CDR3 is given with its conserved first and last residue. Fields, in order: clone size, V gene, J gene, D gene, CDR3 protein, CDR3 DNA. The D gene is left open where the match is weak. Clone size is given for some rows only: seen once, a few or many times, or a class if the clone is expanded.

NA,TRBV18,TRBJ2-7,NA,CASSPRAQGRGRTYEQYF,TGTGCCAGCTCACCAAGGGCCCAAGGCAGGGGTCGGACCTACGAGCAGTACTTC
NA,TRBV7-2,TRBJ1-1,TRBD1,CASSLDRQGDTEAFF,TGTGCCAGCAGCTTAGATCGCCAGGGGGACACTGAAGCTTTCTTT
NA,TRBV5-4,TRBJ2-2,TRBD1,CASSLGQGAFGELFF,TGTGCCAGCAGCTTGGGACAGGGGGCTTTCGGGGAGCTGTTTTTT
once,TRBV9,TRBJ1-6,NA,CASSVGAFQNSPLHF,TGTGCCAGCAGCGTAGGCGCATTCCAAAATTCACCCCTCCACTTT
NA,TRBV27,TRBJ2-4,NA,CASSLRGIQYF,TGTGCCAGCAGTCTCCGGGGCATTCAGTACTTC
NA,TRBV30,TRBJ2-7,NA,CAWSVLGTYEQYF,TGTGCCTGGAGTGTTCTGGGCACCTACGAGCAGTACTTC
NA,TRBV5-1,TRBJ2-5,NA,CASSSVETQYF,TGCGCCAGCAGCTCTGTGGAGACCCAGTACTTC
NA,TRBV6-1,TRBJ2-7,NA,CASSSRTRAPYEQYF,TGTGCCAGCAGTTCCCGGACACGGGCCCCCTACGAGCAGTACTTC
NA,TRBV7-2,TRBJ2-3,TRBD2,CASSALAGGSTDTQYF,TGTGCCAGCAGCGCCCTAGCGGGGGGGAGCACAGATACGCAGTATTTT
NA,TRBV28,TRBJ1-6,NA,CASSLSTPLHF,TGTGCCAGCAGTCTATCAACACCCCTCCACTTT